This is a list of T cell receptor beta chains from one sample in a study of blood T cell repertoires in COVID-19. Clones were sequenced by immunoSEQ multiplex PCR, and TCRdb holds only the in-frame ones, with some missing. Of about 400,000 clones listed, 80% to 90% are singletons. Sequences were obtained from PBMCs or T cells enriched from blood (not recorded which). The receptors come from a middle-aged man in a cohort exposed to, infected with or recovered from COVID-19 (not recorded which). Each CDR3 is given with its conserved first and last residue. A D gene is named only where the DNA matches it firmly. A row's size may be missing; if present it is once, few, many or a size class.

d_call	j_call	v_call	clone_size	cdr3_nt	cdr3_aa
TRBD2	TRBJ2-3	TRBV5-3	NA	TGTGCCAGAAGCCACCAACCAATAGCGGGGGCGCAGGATACGCAGTATTTT	CARSHQPIAGAQDTQYF
NA	TRBJ2-2	TRBV19	NA	TGTGCCAGTAGTATAATCGAAACGGGCACCGGGGAGCTGTTTTTT	CASSIIETGTGELFF
TRBD2	TRBJ2-7	TRBV11-1	NA	TGTGCCAGCAGCTCCCAGCGGGGGGGAGAGCAGTACTTC	CASSSQRGGEQYF
NA	TRBJ2-1	TRBV3-1/TRBV3-2	NA	TGTGCCAGCAGCCAGACTAGCTCCTACAATGAGCAGTTCTTC	CASSQTSSYNEQFF
TRBD1	TRBJ1-5	TRBV19	once	TGTGCCAGTAGTATACGTTCTGACAGGGGGCATAATCGAGGCAATCAGCCCCAGCATTTT	CASSIRSDRGHNRGNQPQHF
NA	TRBJ2-5	TRBV27	NA	TGTGCCAGCAGTTTTCAGCGGCGGGAGACCCAGTACTTC	CASSFQRRETQYF
NA	TRBJ1-6	TRBV2	few	TGTGCCTCAAGGGGGAATTCACCCCTCCACTTT	CASRGNSPLHF
TRBD1	TRBJ1-1	TRBV6-5	NA	TGTGCCACTTTCCAGGGGGCCACTGAAGCTTTCTTT	CATFQGATEAFF
NA	TRBJ2-1	TRBV19	NA	TGTGCCAGTAGTATAAACTTCACGAGACTTAAGTTTCTAAATGAGCAGTTCTTC	CASSINFTRLKFLNEQFF
TRBD1	TRBJ1-6	TRBV28	NA	TGTGCCAGCAGTCCCAGGGACAGGGCTAGATCACCCCTCCACTTT	CASSPRDRARSPLHF
TRBD2	TRBJ2-2	TRBV7-9	NA	TGTGCCAGCGGGGGTAGCGGGAGACCCGGGGAGCTGTTTTTT	CASGGSGRPGELFF
NA	TRBJ1-3	TRBV25-1	NA	TGTGCCAGCAGTGGCCCCGCGAGGCTTTTGGATCGAAACACCATATATTTT	CASSGPARLLDRNTIYF
TRBD2	TRBJ2-7	TRBV19	NA	TGTGCCAGTAGTATAGGCTACTCTGGCGGGAGCGAGCAGTACTTC	CASSIGYSGGSEQYF
TRBD1	TRBJ2-5	TRBV5-1	NA	TGCGCCAGCAGGACAGGGGGCCAAGAGACCCAGTACTTC	CASRTGGQETQYF
NA	TRBJ2-3	TRBV19	NA	TGTGCCAGTAGTATCGCGACAGCTACTAGCACAGATACGCAGTATTTT	CASSIATATSTDTQYF
NA	TRBJ1-2	TRBV5-1	NA	TGCGCCAGCAGCATAAAGGAAGGGAGGGGCTACACCTTC	CASSIKEGRGYTF
NA	TRBJ1-2	TRBV7-9	few	TGTGCCAGCAGCCAAGGGCGGGAAAACTATGGCTACACCTTC	CASSQGRENYGYTF
TRBD1	TRBJ1-5	TRBV19	few	TGTGCCAGTAGTATGGGACAGGGGATAAGGCAGCCCCAGCATTTT	CASSMGQGIRQPQHF
NA	TRBJ2-2	TRBV5-1	NA	TGCGCCAGCAGCTTGGAGGGGACAAATTTCAACACCGGGGAGCTGTTTTTT	CASSLEGTNFNTGELFF
TRBD1	TRBJ2-5	TRBV5-1	NA	TGCGCCAGCAGCCCAAACAGGGGGAGGCAAGAGACCCAGTACTTC	CASSPNRGRQETQYF
NA	TRBJ2-5	TRBV3-1/TRBV3-2	NA	TGTGCCAGCAGCCAAGAGCTGGGGGCGGAAGAGACCCAGTACTTC	CASSQELGAEETQYF
TRBD2	TRBJ2-1	TRBV18	NA	TGTGCCAGCTCACTTATACTAGCGAACAATGAGCAGTTCTTC	CASSLILANNEQFF
NA	TRBJ1-1	TRBV7-9	NA	TGTGCCAGCAGCTTTGGGTATGGCGGAGTCGCTGAAGCTTTCTTT	CASSFGYGGVAEAFF
NA	TRBJ2-7	TRBV29-1	NA	TGCAGCGTTGCCCCGACAGGTAATCCCTACGAGCAGTACTTC	CSVAPTGNPYEQYF
NA	TRBJ2-1	TRBV7-9	NA	TGTGCCAGCAGCTTAGCATCTCAGGGCCATGAGCAGTTCTTC	CASSLASQGHEQFF
NA	TRBJ1-2	TRBV5-1	NA	TGCGCCAGCAGCTTTGCGCAGGGGTACAACTATGGCTACACCTTC	CASSFAQGYNYGYTF
TRBD1	TRBJ1-2	TRBV18	NA	TGTGCCAGCTCACCACGACCGGGACAGGGAAGCCGAACCGGGGAATGGCTACACACCTTC	CASSPRPGQGSRTGEWLHTF
NA	TRBJ2-3	TRBV7-2	NA	TGTGCCAGCAGCTCCATTTATACGCAGTATTTT	CASSSIYTQYF
NA	TRBJ1-1	TRBV28	few	TGTGCCAGCAGTTCTGCTGGGAGGAAGAACACTGAAGCTTTCTTT	CASSSAGRKNTEAFF
TRBD1	TRBJ2-5	TRBV2	NA	TGTGCCAGCAGGCCAGGGGGAGCGGAGACCCAGTACTTC	CASRPGGAETQYF
TRBD2	TRBJ2-2	TRBV28	NA	TGTGCCAGCAGTGGGGCCCGGCGGGGGAATATCGGGGAGCTGTTTTTT	CASSGARRGNIGELFF
TRBD1	TRBJ2-6	TRBV9	NA	TGTGCCAGCAGCGTAGGGGGACAGGGGAGAGGGGCCAACGTCCTGACTTTC	CASSVGGQGRGANVLTF
NA	TRBJ1-2	TRBV27	NA	TGTGCCAGCAGTTTAAACGGGGGGTATGGCTACACCTTC	CASSLNGGYGYTF
NA	TRBJ2-3	TRBV29-1	NA	TGCAGCGTTGACGCGGCGAGAGATACGCAGTATTTT	CSVDAARDTQYF
TRBD2	TRBJ2-7	TRBV7-8	NA	TGTGCCAGCAGCTTAGTCAGACTAGCGGGAGCGGGTGAGCAGTACTTC	CASSLVRLAGAGEQYF
TRBD1	TRBJ1-1	TRBV29-1	NA	TGCAGCCTTACAGGGGGGAACACTGAAGCTTTCTTT	CSLTGGNTEAFF
TRBD1	TRBJ2-7	TRBV29-1	NA	TGCAGCGTTGAAGCCGGGACAGGGAACGAGCAGTACTTC	CSVEAGTGNEQYF
NA	TRBJ2-7	TRBV10-1	NA	TGCGCCAGCAGTGGGGTGACAGGCGGCTCCTACGAGCAGTACTTC	CASSGVTGGSYEQYF
TRBD2	TRBJ2-1	TRBV7-9	NA	TGTGCCAGCAGCACCACAACTAGCGGGTGGAATGAGCAGTTCTTC	CASSTTTSGWNEQFF
NA	TRBJ2-5	TRBV30	NA	TGTGCCTGGAGTGTACAGTCGTACGGAGAGACCCAGTACTTC	CAWSVQSYGETQYF
NA	TRBJ1-1	TRBV29-1	NA	TGCAGCGTAACCAGGGAATGGAGTGAAGCTTTCTTT	CSVTREWSEAFF
NA	TRBJ1-3	TRBV11-2	NA	TGTGCCAGCAGCTCATTGAACGGGGTCGGAAACACCATATATTTT	CASSSLNGVGNTIYF
TRBD2	TRBJ2-3	TRBV24-1	NA	TGTGCCACCAGTGATGGGGGGGGATCGGCAGATACGCAGTATTTT	CATSDGGGSADTQYF
NA	TRBJ1-2	TRBV18	NA	TGTGCCAGCTCAACCGGGACTAACTATGGCTACACCTTC	CASSTGTNYGYTF
TRBD2	TRBJ2-1	TRBV6-5	NA	TGTGCCAGCAGTTACGGTCTAGCGGGAAGAAATGAGCAGTTCTTC	CASSYGLAGRNEQFF
NA	TRBJ1-4	TRBV29-1	NA	TGCAGCGTTCTCCCGACTGATACTAATGAAAAACTGTTTTTT	CSVLPTDTNEKLFF